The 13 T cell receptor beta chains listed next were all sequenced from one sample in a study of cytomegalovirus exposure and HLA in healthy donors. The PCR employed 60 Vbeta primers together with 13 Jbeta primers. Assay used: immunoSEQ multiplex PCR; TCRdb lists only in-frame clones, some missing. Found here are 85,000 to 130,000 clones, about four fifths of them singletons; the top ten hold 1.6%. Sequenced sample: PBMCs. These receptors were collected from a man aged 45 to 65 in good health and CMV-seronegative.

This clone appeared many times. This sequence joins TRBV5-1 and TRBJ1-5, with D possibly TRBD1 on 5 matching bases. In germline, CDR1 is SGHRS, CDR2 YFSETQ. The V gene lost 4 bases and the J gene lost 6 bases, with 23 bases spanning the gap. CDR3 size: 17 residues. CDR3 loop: CASSPDTSAGAGQPQHF. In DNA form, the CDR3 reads TGCGCCAGCAGCCCGGACACCTCAGCCGGAGCGGGTCAGCCCCAGCATTTT.

CDR3: CASSQDRDKTQYF. In DNA form, the CDR3 reads TGCGCCAGCAGCCAAGATCGGGATAAGACCCAGTACTTC. The chain is built from TRBV4-3 and TRBJ2-5; D may be TRBD2 (5 bases). Trimming stripped 0 bases from V and 6 bases from J, with 8 bases between. CDR3 length: 13 amino acids. Germline V CDR1 and CDR2: LGHNA, YSLEER.

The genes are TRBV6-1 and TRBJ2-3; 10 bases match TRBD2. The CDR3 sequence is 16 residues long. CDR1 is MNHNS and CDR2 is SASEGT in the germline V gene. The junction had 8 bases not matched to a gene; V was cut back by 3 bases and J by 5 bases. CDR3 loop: CASSDSPSGGIDTQYF. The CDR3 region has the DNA TGTGCCAGCAGTGATAGCCCTAGCGGGGGAATAGATACGCAGTATTTT.

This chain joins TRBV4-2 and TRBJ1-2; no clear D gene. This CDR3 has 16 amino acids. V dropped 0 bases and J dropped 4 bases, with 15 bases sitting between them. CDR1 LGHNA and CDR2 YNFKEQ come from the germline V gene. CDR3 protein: CASSQESMAAFYGYTF. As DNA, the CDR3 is TGTGCCAGCAGCCAAGAATCCATGGCAGCGTTCTATGGCTACACCTTC.

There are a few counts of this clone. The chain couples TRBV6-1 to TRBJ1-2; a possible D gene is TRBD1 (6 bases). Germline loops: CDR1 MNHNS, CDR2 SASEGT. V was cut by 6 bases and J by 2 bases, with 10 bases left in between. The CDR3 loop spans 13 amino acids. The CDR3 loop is CASREDSNYGYTF. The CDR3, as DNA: TGTGCCAGCAGGGAGGACAGCAACTATGGCTACACCTTC.

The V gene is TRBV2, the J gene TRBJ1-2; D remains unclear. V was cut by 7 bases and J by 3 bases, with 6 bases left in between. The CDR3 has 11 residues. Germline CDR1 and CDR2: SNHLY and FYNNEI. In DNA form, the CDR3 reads TGTGCCAGCACTATCGACTATGGCTACACCTTC. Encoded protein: CASTIDYGYTF. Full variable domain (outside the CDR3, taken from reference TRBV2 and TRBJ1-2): EPEVTQTPSHQVTQMGQEVILRCVPISNHLYFYWYRQILGQKVEFLVSFYNNEISEKSEIFDDQFSVERPDGSNFTLKIRSTKLEDSAMYFCASTIDYGYTFGSGTRLTVV.

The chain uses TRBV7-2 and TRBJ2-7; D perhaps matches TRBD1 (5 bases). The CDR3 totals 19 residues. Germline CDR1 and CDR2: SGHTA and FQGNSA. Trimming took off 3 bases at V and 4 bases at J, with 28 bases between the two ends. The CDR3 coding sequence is TGTGCCAGCAGCTTGGGGTATAACCTTATCGATCAGGGAAGGTACGAGCAGTACTTC. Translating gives CASSLGYNLIDQGRYEQYF.

The CDR3 region is CASSLRSGQGAPEAFF. The DNA for the CDR3 is TGTGCCAGCAGCTTAAGGTCTGGCCAGGGGGCTCCTGAAGCTTTCTTT. The chain carries TRBV7-9 and TRBJ1-1, with 8 bases lining up with TRBD1. V was clipped by 2 bases and J by 6 bases; unmatched bases: 11. This CDR3 comprises 16 residues. The germline V gene encodes CDR1 SEHNR and CDR2 FQNEAQ (reference sequence).

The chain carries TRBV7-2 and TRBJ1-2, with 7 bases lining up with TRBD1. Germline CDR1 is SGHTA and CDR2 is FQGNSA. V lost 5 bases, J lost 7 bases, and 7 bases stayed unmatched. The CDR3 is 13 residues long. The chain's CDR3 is CASSERQGFGYTF. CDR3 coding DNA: TGTGCCAGCAGCGAGAGACAGGGCTTTGGCTACACCTTC.

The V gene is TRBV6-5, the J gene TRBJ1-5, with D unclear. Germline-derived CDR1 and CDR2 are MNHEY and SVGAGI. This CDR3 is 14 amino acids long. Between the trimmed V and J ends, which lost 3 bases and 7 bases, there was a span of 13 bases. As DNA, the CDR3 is TGTGCCAGCAGTTATGAGCGGGAAGAGCAGCCCCAGCATTTT. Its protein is CASSYEREEQPQHF.

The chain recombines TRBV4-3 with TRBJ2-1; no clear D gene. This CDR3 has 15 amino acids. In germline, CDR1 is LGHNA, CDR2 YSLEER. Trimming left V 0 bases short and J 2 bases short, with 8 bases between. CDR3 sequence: CASSQDSQTYNEQFF. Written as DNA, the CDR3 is TGCGCCAGCAGCCAAGACAGTCAGACCTACAATGAGCAGTTCTTC.

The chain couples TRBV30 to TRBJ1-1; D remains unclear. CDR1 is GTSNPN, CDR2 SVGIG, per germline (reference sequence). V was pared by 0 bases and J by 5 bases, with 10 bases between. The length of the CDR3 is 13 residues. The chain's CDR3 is CAWSVDSGTEAFF. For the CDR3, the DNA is TGTGCCTGGAGTGTGGATTCGGGAACTGAAGCTTTCTTT.

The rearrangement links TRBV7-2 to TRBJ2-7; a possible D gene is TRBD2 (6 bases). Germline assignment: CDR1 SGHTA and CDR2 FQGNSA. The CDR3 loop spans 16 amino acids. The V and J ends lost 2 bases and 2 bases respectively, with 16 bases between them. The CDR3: CASSLRPVTRPYEQYF. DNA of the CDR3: TGTGCCAGCAGCTTACGTCCGGTGACTAGGCCCTACGAGCAGTACTTC.